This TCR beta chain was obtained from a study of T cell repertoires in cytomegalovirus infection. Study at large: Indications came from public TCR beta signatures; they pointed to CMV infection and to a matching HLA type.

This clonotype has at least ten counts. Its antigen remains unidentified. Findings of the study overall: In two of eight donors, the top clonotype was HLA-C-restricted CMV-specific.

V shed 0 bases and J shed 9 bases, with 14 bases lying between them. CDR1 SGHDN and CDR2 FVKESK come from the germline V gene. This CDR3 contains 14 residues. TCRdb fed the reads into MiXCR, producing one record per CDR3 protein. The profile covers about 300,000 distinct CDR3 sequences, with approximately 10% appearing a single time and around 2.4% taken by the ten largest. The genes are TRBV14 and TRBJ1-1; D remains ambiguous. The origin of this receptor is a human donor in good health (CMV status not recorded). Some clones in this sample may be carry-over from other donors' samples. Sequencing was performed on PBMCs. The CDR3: CASSQEVRSGKAFF. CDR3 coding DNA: TGTGCCAGCAGCCAAGAAGTAAGGTCCGGGAAAGCTTTCTTT.